This T cell receptor (beta chain) emerged from a study of T cell responses to AZD1222 COVID-19 vaccine. For the study at large: Second-dose schedules of about 4 or about 12 weeks were combined. Study-level points and caveats: Most donors were white British, females outnumbered males, and clonal diversity was possibly underestimated. Epitopes outside B.1.351 and B.1.1.7 mutated regions reportedly drew nearly half of spike TCRs. Two AZD1222 administrations were followed by greater Spike-specific TCR breadth and depth.

This CDR3 region has 13 residues. V was pared by 8 bases and J by 5 bases, with 5 bases of the junction left unmatched. The method was immunoSEQ multiplex PCR; TCRdb's version includes in-frame clones alone and lacks a portion of them. The data contain roughly 130,000 clones, about nine tenths of them singletons. As to this clone: Its specificity is unknown.

This clonotype was sampled from an adult in good health. The sequences come from peripheral blood, collected on day 0 of AZD1222 vaccination. V and J are TRBV12-3 or TRBV12-4 and TRBJ2-2; 7 nucleotides agree with TRBD2. This chain's CDR3 is CASARGGTGELFF. The CDR3 nucleotides read TGTGCCAGCGCGAGGGGAGGGACCGGGGAGCTGTTTTTT.